Presented here are 15 T cell receptor beta chains from one specimen sequenced in a study of blood T cell repertoires in COVID-19. Profiled with immunoSEQ multiplex PCR; TCRdb holds only in-frame clones, not every one. The sample holds 280,000 or so clones, over 75% seen once. The sample consisted of peripheral blood. These receptors all come from a human donor in a cohort sampled during active COVID-19.

The rearrangement joins TRBV28 to TRBJ1-2; D gene ambiguous. V was cut by 2 bases and J by 3 bases, with 7 bases left in between. Germline lookup yields CDR1 MDHEN and CDR2 SYDVKM. The CDR3 consists of 13 residues. The CDR3: CASSLAEYYGYTF. DNA for the CDR3: TGTGCCAGCAGTTTAGCGGAATACTATGGCTACACCTTC.

The chain is built from TRBV6-5 and TRBJ1-2; a weak D match, TRBD1 (6 bases). Germline V lookup: CDR1 MNHEY, CDR2 SVGAGI. The CDR3 loop spans 15 amino acids. The ends were cut back, 6 bases at V and 4 bases at J, with 18 bases in the middle. CDR3 DNA: TGTGCCAGCAGCCCATTTGGCGGGGGCGGCTATGGCTACACCTTC. This gives the protein CASSPFGGGGYGYTF.

A few counts support this clone. For the CDR3, the DNA is TGTGCCAGCAGCTTCAGGGCCGAGCAGTACTTC. Translation gives CASSFRAEQYF. This chain connects TRBV7-9 to TRBJ2-7; D may be TRBD1 (5 bases). V was pared by 3 bases and J by 6 bases, with 6 bases between. The CDR3 covers 11 residues. Per germline, CDR1 SEHNR and CDR2 FQNEAQ (reference sequence).

DNA of the CDR3: TGTGCCAGTAGGACAGCTCATAGGAACACTGAAGCTTTCTTT. This codes for CASRTAHRNTEAFF. The V gene is TRBV6-5, the J gene TRBJ1-1; tentative D call: TRBD1 (6 bases). Looked up from germline, CDR1 is MNHEY and CDR2 is SVGAGI. Trimming took 9 bases from V and 1 from J, leaving 15 bases between them. This CDR3 has 14 residues.

This clone has only a few counts. The chain joins TRBV19 to TRBJ2-3; tentatively, D is TRBD2 (6 bases). Germline loops: CDR1 LNHDA, CDR2 SQIVND (reference sequence). With 5 bases removed from V and 4 bases from J, the gap between germline ends came to 10 bases. The CDR3 is 13 amino acids. CDR3 sequence (DNA): TGTGCCAGTAGTCTGGGACTCTCAGATACGCAGTATTTT. Translation: CASSLGLSDTQYF.

This clone turned up a few times. This CDR3 is CASSYSQGTYGYTF. CDR3 nucleotides: TGTGCCAGCAGTTACTCTCAGGGTACCTATGGCTACACCTTC. The chain links TRBV6-5 to TRBJ1-2, with a possible D match to TRBD1 (5 bases). The CDR3 length is 14 residues. The germline V gene encodes CDR1 MNHEY and CDR2 SVGAGI. Between the trimmed V and J ends, which lost 0 bases and 4 bases, there was a span of 9 bases.

This chain joins TRBV24-1 and TRBJ1-5; 7 bases match TRBD1. V lost 4 bases to trimming and J lost 2 bases; unmatched junction nucleotides: 7. This CDR3 is built from 16 residues. Germline assignment: CDR1 KGHDR and CDR2 SFDVKD. CDR3 bases: TGTGCCACCAGTGACTACACAGGGGATGGCAATCAGCCCCAGCATTTT. Amino acids: CATSDYTGDGNQPQHF.

The rearrangement links TRBV3-1 (or the pseudogene TRBV3-2) to TRBJ2-1; D is perhaps TRBD2 (5 bases). Germline lookup yields CDR1 LGHDT and CDR2 YNNKEL (reference sequence). Trimming stripped 1 base from V and 5 bases from J, with 15 bases between. CDR3 length equals 16 residues. The CDR3: CASSQVQRVLHNEQFF. CDR3 nucleotide sequence: TGTGCCAGCAGCCAAGTGCAGAGGGTTCTCCACAATGAGCAGTTCTTC.

The chain is built from TRBV5-1 and TRBJ2-7; the D is unclear. The CDR3 is made up of 13 amino acids. The V gene's germline CDR1 is SGHRS and CDR2 YFSETQ. Trimming left V 0 bases short and J 3 bases short, with 7 bases between. CDR3 nucleotide sequence: TGCGCCAGCAGCTTGGCTGCAGACTACGAGCAGTACTTC. It translates to CASSLAADYEQYF.

CDR3 bases: TGTGCCAGCTCACCAATTAGGGGGGGCTATGGCTACACCTTC. It encodes CASSPIRGGYGYTF. This rearrangement joins TRBV18 to TRBJ1-2, with D maybe TRBD1 (6 bases). The germline CDR1 and CDR2 sequences are KGHSH and LQKENI. V lost 2 bases to trimming and J lost 4 bases, with 11 bases between them. CDR3 length equals 14 residues.

The V and J genes are TRBV11-2 and TRBJ2-5, with no clear D. The CDR3 is 15 residues long. Per the germline V gene, CDR1 is SGHAT and CDR2 is FQNNGV. Trimming cost V 5 bases and J 1 base, with 14 bases left between them. CDR3 in amino acids: CASSPPTLVQETQYF. As DNA, the CDR3 is TGTGCCAGCAGCCCTCCGACTTTGGTCCAAGAGACCCAGTACTTC.

The chain combines TRBV6-6 with TRBJ1-4; 9 bases agree with TRBD1. This CDR3 spans 13 amino acids. Trimming took 10 bases from V and 7 from J; bases not matched to a gene: 7. Per germline, CDR1 MNHNY and CDR2 SVGAGI (reference sequence). The chain's CDR3 is CATRGTGTEKLFF. CDR3 nucleotide sequence: TGTGCCACCAGGGGGACAGGGACTGAAAAACTGTTTTTT.

The gene calls are TRBV6-5 and TRBJ2-6; 7 bases line up with TRBD2. The CDR3 length is 15 residues. CDR1 is MNHEY, CDR2 SVGAGI, per germline. V shed 5 bases, J shed 4 bases, and the junction held 5 bases outside the gene matches. CDR3 sequence reads: CASSLGGSGANVLTF. The DNA for the CDR3 is TGTGCCAGCAGTCTGGGGGGGTCAGGGGCCAACGTCCTGACTTTC.

The rearrangement uses TRBV18 and TRBJ2-7; TRBD2 might be the D (5 bases). Between the trimmed V and J ends, which lost 3 bases and 0 bases, there was a span of 9 bases. This CDR3 spans 14 amino acids. Germline CDR1 KGHSH, CDR2 LQKENI. The CDR3 loop is CASSPSGHSYEQYF. The CDR3 DNA is TGTGCCAGCTCACCGAGCGGCCACTCCTACGAGCAGTACTTC.

V and J are TRBV30 and TRBJ1-2; D is uncertain. This CDR3 contains 14 residues. Germline CDR1 and CDR2: GTSNPN and SVGIG (reference sequence). The germline V and J ends were trimmed by 2 bases and 8 bases, with 18 bases remaining between them. CDR3 sequence reads: CAWSTAPPAGGYTF. The DNA for the CDR3 is TGTGCCTGGAGTACGGCACCCCCCGCAGGCGGCTACACCTTC. Using reference TRBV30 and TRBJ1-2 for the parts outside the CDR3, the full variable domain is SQTIHQWPATLVQPVGSPLSLECTVEGTSNPNLYWYRQAAGRGLQLLFYSVGIGQISSEVPQNLSASRPQDRQFILSSKKLLLSDSGFYLCAWSTAPPAGGYTFGSGTRLTVV.